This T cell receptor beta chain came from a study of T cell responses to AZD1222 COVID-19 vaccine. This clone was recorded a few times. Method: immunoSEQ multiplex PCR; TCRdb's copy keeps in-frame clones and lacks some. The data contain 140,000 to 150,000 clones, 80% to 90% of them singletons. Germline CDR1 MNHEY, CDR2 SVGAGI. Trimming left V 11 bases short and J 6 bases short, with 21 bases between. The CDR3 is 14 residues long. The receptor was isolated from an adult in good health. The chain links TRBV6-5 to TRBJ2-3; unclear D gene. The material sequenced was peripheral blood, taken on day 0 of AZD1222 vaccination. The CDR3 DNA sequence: TGTGCCGCCAGCTTTGTCACGGCCGGTGATACGCAGTATTTT. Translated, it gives CAASFVTAGDTQYF.